What follows describes a single T cell receptor (beta chain). The V gene's germline CDR1 is SQVTM and CDR2 ANQGSEA. This CDR3 has 12 amino acids. V was clipped by 4 bases and J by 5 bases, with 11 bases between them. This sample was included in a study of T cell changes during pregnancy in multiple sclerosis. Only in-frame clones appear in the TCRdb table, and some are missing; sequencing was by immunoSEQ multiplex PCR. The data show fewer than 110,000 clones, with 92% seen just once and 0.8% to 1% held by the top ten. This material consisted of peripheral blood, taken after pregnancy. The TCR comes from a female donor with multiple sclerosis, enrolled in a pregnancy study. The rearrangement joins TRBV29-1 to TRBJ1-1; a possible D gene is TRBD1 (6 bases). CDR3 DNA: TGCAGCGTTGGCAGGGGAGAAACTGAAGCTTTCTTT. Its translation: CSVGRGETEAFF. Full variable domain (missing parts from reference TRBV29-1 and TRBJ1-1): SAVISQKPSRDICQRGTSLTIQCQVDSQVTMMFWYRQQPGQSLTLIATANQGSEATYESGFVIDKFPISRPNLTFSTLTVSNMSPEDSSIYLCSVGRGETEAFFGQGTRLTVV.